The rows below give T cell receptor beta chains drawn from one sample of a study of shared clonotypes between healthy human individuals. Produced via immunoSEQ multiplex PCR; TCRdb's table is partial and in-frame only. The sample lists about 2.3 million clones; roughly 92% were seen once. The source material was naive CD4+ T cells from PBMCs. These receptors all stem from a young man in good health. Some clones in this sample may be carry-over from other donors' samples. Each CDR3 is given with its conserved first and last residue. D genes are given only for firm matches. Some rows have no size entry. The others give once, few or many, or a class for an expanded clone.

once	NA	TRBV5-4	TRBJ2-5	TGTGCCAGCAGCACCCTAGGAGAGACCCAGTACTTC	CASSTLGETQYF
NA	NA	TRBV30	TRBJ2-5	TGTGCCTGGAATCAAAAAGGGACCGCGGGGACCCAGTACTTC	CAWNQKGTAGTQYF
NA	TRBD1	TRBV30	TRBJ1-2	TGTGCCTGGAGTGCAGACAGGGACTATGGCTACACCTTC	CAWSADRDYGYTF
NA	NA	TRBV7-9	TRBJ2-7	TGTGCCAGCAGCCTTTTGGGAGCCTACGAGCAGTACTTC	CASSLLGAYEQYF
NA	NA	TRBV7-9	TRBJ2-3	TGTGCCACCTCGACGACAGATACGCAGTATTTT	CATSTTDTQYF
NA	TRBD1	TRBV27	TRBJ2-2	TGTGCCAGCAGTTGGGGACAGGGGGCCGGGGAGCTGTTTTTT	CASSWGQGAGELFF
NA	TRBD2	TRBV6-5	TRBJ2-7	TGTGCCAGCAGTTACCGAGGGGCGGGGAGGGTGTACGAGCAGTACTTC	CASSYRGAGRVYEQYF
NA	NA	TRBV29-1	TRBJ2-5	TGCAGCGTTGTAGCGGAATCCGAGACCCAGTACTTC	CSVVAESETQYF
NA	NA	TRBV7-8	TRBJ2-1	TGTGCCAGCAGCTTACCGGCTAGCCCCAATGAGCAGTTCTTC	CASSLPASPNEQFF
NA	NA	TRBV7-9	TRBJ2-7	TGTGCCAGCAGCTTTGCACGCGAGCAGTACTTC	CASSFAREQYF
NA	NA	TRBV5-5	TRBJ1-5	TGTGCCAGCAGCGGAATGTCAGGGAATCAGCGGAATCAGCCCCAGCATTTT	CASSGMSGNQRNQPQHF
NA	TRBD1	TRBV18	TRBJ2-7	TGTGCCAGCTCACCACCGGGACAGGGGGCGCCGAGGGAGCAGTACTTC	CASSPPGQGAPREQYF
NA	TRBD2	TRBV15	TRBJ2-7	TGTGCCACCAGCAGACTAGCGGGCTACGAGCAGTACTTC	CATSRLAGYEQYF
once	NA	TRBV30	TRBJ2-7	TGTGCCTGGAGTGTACTCAACTACGAGCAGTACTTC	CAWSVLNYEQYF
NA	TRBD1	TRBV27	TRBJ2-7	TGTGCCAGCAGTTTCTGGGACAGGGGGGGAGAGCAGTACTTC	CASSFWDRGGEQYF
few	NA	TRBV28	TRBJ1-5	TGTGCCTCTCGGAATGTTAATAGCAATCAGCCCCAGCATTTT	CASRNVNSNQPQHF
once	NA	TRBV7-9	TRBJ2-7	TGTGCCAGCAGCTTAGCGTCGAACTCCCCAGGGTACGAGCAGTACTTC	CASSLASNSPGYEQYF
NA	TRBD1	TRBV28	TRBJ1-3	TGTGCCAGCAGGGGGACAGCCTCCTCTGGAAACACCATATATTTT	CASRGTASSGNTIYF
NA	TRBD2	TRBV11-3	TRBJ2-5	TGTGCCAGCAGCGCCCACACTAGCGGGGAAGAGACCCAGTACTTC	CASSAHTSGEETQYF
NA	NA	TRBV5-1	TRBJ1-5	TGCGCCAGCAGCTTGGAACCGTCCCAGCCCCAGCATTTT	CASSLEPSQPQHF
NA	TRBD1	TRBV5-1	TRBJ2-6	TGCGCCAGCAGCGGGACAGGCTTCTCTGGGGCCAACGTCCTGACTTTC	CASSGTGFSGANVLTF
NA	NA	TRBV7-8	TRBJ1-2	TGTGCCAGCAGCGGGAGAGGCTATGGCTACACCTTC	CASSGRGYGYTF
NA	NA	TRBV5-1	TRBJ2-1	TGCGCCAGCAGCCCCACAGTGCGGGGACCCTACAATGAGCAGTTCTTC	CASSPTVRGPYNEQFF
NA	TRBD1	TRBV5-6	TRBJ2-7	TGTGCCAGCAGACGGACAGGGGGGGAGCAGTACTTC	CASRRTGGEQYF
once	NA	TRBV18	TRBJ1-2	TGTGCCAGCTCACCGAGGGACACCTCTAACTATGGCTACACCTTC	CASSPRDTSNYGYTF
few	NA	TRBV2	TRBJ1-1	TGTGCCAGCAGTCAAGACCGCGACACTGAAGCTTTCTTT	CASSQDRDTEAFF
NA	NA	TRBV7-6	TRBJ2-2	TGTGCCAGCAGCCCGACAAGGAACACCGGGGAGCTGTTTTTT	CASSPTRNTGELFF
NA	NA	TRBV7-9	TRBJ2-3	TGTGCCAGCAGCTTATCCGCAGCCAGCACAGATACGCAGTATTTT	CASSLSAASTDTQYF
NA	NA	TRBV6-1	TRBJ2-1	TGTGCCAGCAGTGATGGGGTGGACAATGAGCAGTTCTTC	CASSDGVDNEQFF
NA	NA	TRBV18	TRBJ2-5	TGTGCCAGCTCACTAGTAGGAGAGACCCAGTACTTC	CASSLVGETQYF
NA	NA	TRBV18	TRBJ1-2	TGTGCCAGCTCACCACCGGGCAACTATGGCTACACCTTC	CASSPPGNYGYTF
NA	NA	TRBV7-8	TRBJ2-3	TGTGCCAGCAGCTCCGTCGTCTTGAGCACAGATACGCAGTATTTT	CASSSVVLSTDTQYF
NA	NA	TRBV11-2	TRBJ2-5	TGTGCCAGCAGCTTAGTGGGTGGCCGCTTTCCGACCCTAGAGACCCAGTACTTC	CASSLVGGRFPTLETQYF
NA	TRBD1	TRBV2	TRBJ1-5	TGTGCCAGCAGTAGCGACAGGGACGGCAATCAGCCCCAGCATTTT	CASSSDRDGNQPQHF
once	NA	TRBV9	TRBJ2-2	TGTGCCAGCAGCTACGGGGCTGGCGGGGAGCTGTTTTTT	CASSYGAGGELFF
NA	NA	TRBV7-8	TRBJ2-1	TGTGCCAGCAGTCCCTCTGGGCTTAGATCCTACAATGAGCAGTTCTTC	CASSPSGLRSYNEQFF
NA	TRBD2	TRBV9	TRBJ2-3	TGTGCCAGCAGCGTAAGACTAGCGGTGGATACGCAGTATTTT	CASSVRLAVDTQYF
NA	NA	TRBV6-5	TRBJ1-2	TGTGCCAGCAGTTACATCGGGTTTTATGGCTACACCTTC	CASSYIGFYGYTF
NA	TRBD2	TRBV25-1	TRBJ2-7	TGTGCCAGCACCATCGGGGGGGGTTACGAGCAGTACTTC	CASTIGGGYEQYF
once	NA	TRBV29-1	TRBJ1-4	TGCAGCGCCCGCAAGGCTGTAGAAGCTAATGAAAAACTGTTTTTT	CSARKAVEANEKLFF
NA	NA	TRBV30	TRBJ2-1	TGTGCCTGGAGTGTACCAGCTAGCATTGAGCAGTTCTTC	CAWSVPASIEQFF
NA	TRBD2	TRBV30	TRBJ2-5	TGTGCCTGGAGTTCGGGAAGGGGAGGGGCGGAGACCCAGTACTTC	CAWSSGRGGAETQYF
NA	NA	TRBV9	TRBJ2-2	TGTGCCAGCAGCGTAGACGGCAACTCCGGGGAGCTGTTTTTT	CASSVDGNSGELFF
NA	NA	TRBV14	TRBJ2-7	TGTGCCAGCAGCCAAGACGAGGTGGTGGGCGAGCAGTACTTC	CASSQDEVVGEQYF
NA	NA	TRBV19	TRBJ2-3	TGTGCCAGTAGTCCTAGGACTGTCACAAAAACGGAGTATTTT	CASSPRTVTKTEYF
once	TRBD2	TRBV11-2	TRBJ2-5	TGTGCCAGCCGATGGAAACCGGGACTAGCGTACCAAGAGACCCAGTACTTC	CASRWKPGLAYQETQYF
few	NA	TRBV9	TRBJ1-4	TGTGCCAGCAGCGTCGGGCCCCTGGTGGAAAAACTGTTTTTT	CASSVGPLVEKLFF
NA	NA	TRBV5-1	TRBJ2-7	TGCGCCAGCAGCTCCGGAGTTAGCGACTATTACGAGCAGTACTTC	CASSSGVSDYYEQYF
NA	TRBD2	TRBV19	TRBJ2-3	TGTGCCAGTAGCACCCGACTAGCGGGAGGTTATACGCAGTATTTT	CASSTRLAGGYTQYF
NA	TRBD1	TRBV29-1	TRBJ1-5	TGCAGCGTTACGACAGGGAATCAGCCCCAGCATTTT	CSVTTGNQPQHF
NA	NA	TRBV6-5	TRBJ1-1	TGTGCCAGCAGCGCAACTGACAGAACAGCTTTCTTT	CASSATDRTAFF
NA	NA	TRBV5-6	TRBJ2-1	TGTGCCAGCAGCTTGGTAGGGCATTTGGAGCAGTTCTTC	CASSLVGHLEQFF
NA	NA	TRBV2	TRBJ2-5	TGTGCCAGCAGTGAAGCAGAGACCCAGTACTTC	CASSEAETQYF
NA	TRBD2	TRBV4-1	TRBJ2-3	TGCGCCAGCAGCCAGACGGGGACTAGCGGGAGGGCCACAGATACGCAGTATTTT	CASSQTGTSGRATDTQYF